This T cell receptor (beta chain) was sequenced for a study of T cell responses to AZD1222 COVID-19 vaccine. Note on this clone: The antigen remains unidentified.

Germline CDR1 SGHDN, CDR2 FVKESK. CDR3 size: 12 residues. Between the trimmed V and J ends, which lost 1 base and 6 bases, there was a span of 4 bases. Using immunoSEQ multiplex PCR, the repertoire was profiled, and TCRdb retains in-frame clones only, with some absent. The sample yields around 76,000 clones, 84% seen once. Study-wide results and limits: Most donors were white British, females outnumbered males, and clonal diversity was possibly underestimated.

The specimen was peripheral blood, collected on day 0 of AZD1222 vaccination. The chain joins TRBV14 to TRBJ1-3; D unresolved. This TCR was recovered from an adult in good health. The CDR3, as DNA: TGTGCCAGCAGCCAAGTATTAAACACCATATATTTT. Its translation: CASSQVLNTIYF.